This T cell receptor beta chain came from a study of shared clonotypes between healthy human individuals. With regard to this clone: The same CDR3 can be traced to other DNA sequences in this sample.

The assay was carried out at the deep level. Only in-frame clones appear in the TCRdb table, and some are missing; sequencing was by immunoSEQ multiplex PCR. The sample contains roughly 1,100,000 clones, around 74% of which appear only once. Germline V gives CDR1 MDHEN, CDR2 SYDVKM. The CDR3 consists of 12 residues. V gave up 6 bases and J gave up 4 bases, with 9 bases separating them. This sequence joins TRBV28 and TRBJ1-2; D ambiguous. The specimen sequenced was memory CD4+ T cells sorted from blood. Subset reported: CD45RA-negative fraction. This receptor was taken from a man aged 18 to 30 in good health. CDR3 coding DNA: TGTGCCAGCAGCCTGGGAGGCTATGGCTACACCTTC. Its protein product is CASSLGGYGYTF.